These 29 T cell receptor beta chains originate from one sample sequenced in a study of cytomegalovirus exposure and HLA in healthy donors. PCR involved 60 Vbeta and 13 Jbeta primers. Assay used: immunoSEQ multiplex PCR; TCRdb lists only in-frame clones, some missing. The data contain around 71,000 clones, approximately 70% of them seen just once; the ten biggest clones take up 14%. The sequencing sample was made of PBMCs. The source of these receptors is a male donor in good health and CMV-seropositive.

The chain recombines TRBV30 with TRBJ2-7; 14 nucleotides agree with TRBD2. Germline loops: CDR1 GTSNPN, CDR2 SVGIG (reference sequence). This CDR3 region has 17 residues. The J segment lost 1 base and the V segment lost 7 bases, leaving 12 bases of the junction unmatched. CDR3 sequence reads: CAYTGTSGSKRSYEQYF. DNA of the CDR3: TGTGCCTACACCGGGACTAGCGGGAGTAAGCGGTCCTACGAGCAGTACTTC.

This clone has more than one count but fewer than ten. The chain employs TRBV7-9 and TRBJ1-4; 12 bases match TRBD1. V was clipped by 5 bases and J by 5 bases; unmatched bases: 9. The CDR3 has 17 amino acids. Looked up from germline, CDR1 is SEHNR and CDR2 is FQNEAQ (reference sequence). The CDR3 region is CASSVSLGQGANEKLFF. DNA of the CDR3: TGTGCCAGCAGCGTTAGCCTGGGACAGGGGGCGAATGAAAAACTGTTTTTT.

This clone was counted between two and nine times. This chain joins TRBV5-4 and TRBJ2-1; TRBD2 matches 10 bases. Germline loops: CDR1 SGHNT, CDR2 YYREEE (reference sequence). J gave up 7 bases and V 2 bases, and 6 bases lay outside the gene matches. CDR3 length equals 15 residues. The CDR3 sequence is CASSFDSGGRNEQFF. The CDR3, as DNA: TGTGCCAGCAGCTTCGATAGCGGGGGGAGAAATGAGCAGTTCTTC.

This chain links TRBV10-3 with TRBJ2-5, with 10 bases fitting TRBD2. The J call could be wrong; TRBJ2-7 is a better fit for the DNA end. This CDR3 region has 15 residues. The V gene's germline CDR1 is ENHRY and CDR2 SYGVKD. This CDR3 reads CAISEGSGGKYEQYF. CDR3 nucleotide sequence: TGTGCCATCAGTGAGGGTAGCGGGGGGAAATACGAGCAGTACTTC.

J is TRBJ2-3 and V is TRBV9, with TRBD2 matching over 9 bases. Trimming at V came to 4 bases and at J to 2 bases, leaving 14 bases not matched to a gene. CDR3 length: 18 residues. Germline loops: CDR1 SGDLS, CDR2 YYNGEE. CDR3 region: CASSSRLADAGNTDTQYF. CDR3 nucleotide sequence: TGTGCCAGCAGCTCCCGACTAGCGGACGCGGGGAACACAGATACGCAGTATTTT.

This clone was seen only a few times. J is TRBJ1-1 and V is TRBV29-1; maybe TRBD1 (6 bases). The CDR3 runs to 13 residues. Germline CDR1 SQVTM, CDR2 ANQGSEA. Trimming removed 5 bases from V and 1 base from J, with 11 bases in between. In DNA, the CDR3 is TGCAGCGTTAGAGAGACAGGGAACACTGAAGCTTTCTTT. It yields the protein CSVRETGNTEAFF.

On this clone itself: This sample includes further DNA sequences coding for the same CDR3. The chain's CDR3 is CASSPQGNYGYTF. The CDR3 DNA is TGTGCCAGCAGCCCACAGGGAAACTATGGCTACACCTTC. This rearrangement joins TRBV7-2 to TRBJ1-2; TRBD1 might be the D (6 bases). The germline CDR1 and CDR2 sequences are SGHTA and FQGNSA. V lost 5 bases to trimming and J lost 2 bases, with 9 bases between them. The CDR3 is 13 amino acids.

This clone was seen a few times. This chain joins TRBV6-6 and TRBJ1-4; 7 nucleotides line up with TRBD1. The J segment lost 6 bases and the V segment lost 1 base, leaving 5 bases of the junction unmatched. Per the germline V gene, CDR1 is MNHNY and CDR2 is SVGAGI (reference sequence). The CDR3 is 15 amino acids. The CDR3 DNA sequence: TGTGCCAGCAGTTACTACGGGACAGATTATGAAAAACTGTTTTTT. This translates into CASSYYGTDYEKLFF.

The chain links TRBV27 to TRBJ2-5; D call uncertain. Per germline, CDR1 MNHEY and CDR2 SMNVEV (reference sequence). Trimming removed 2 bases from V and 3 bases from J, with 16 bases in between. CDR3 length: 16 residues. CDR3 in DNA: TGTGCCAGCAGTTTAGGCGCGCTAGTGTTAAAAGAGACCCAGTACTTC. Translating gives CASSLGALVLKETQYF.

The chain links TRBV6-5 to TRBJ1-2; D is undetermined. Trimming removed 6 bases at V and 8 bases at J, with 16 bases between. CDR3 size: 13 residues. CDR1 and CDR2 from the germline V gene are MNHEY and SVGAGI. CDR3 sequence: CASRPSEGKGYTF. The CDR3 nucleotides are TGTGCCAGCAGGCCCTCGGAGGGTAAGGGCTACACCTTC.

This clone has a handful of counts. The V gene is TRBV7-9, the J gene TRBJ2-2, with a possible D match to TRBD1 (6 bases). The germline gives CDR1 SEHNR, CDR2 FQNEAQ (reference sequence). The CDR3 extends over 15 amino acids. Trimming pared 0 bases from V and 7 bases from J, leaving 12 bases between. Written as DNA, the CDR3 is TGTGCCAGCAGCTTAGCACAGGGTGAAGGCGGGGAGCTGTTTTTT. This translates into CASSLAQGEGGELFF.

This chain's CDR3 is CASSIGTGKYNEQFF. In DNA, the CDR3 is TGTGCCAGTAGTATCGGGACAGGGAAGTACAATGAGCAGTTCTTC. The chain recombines TRBV19 with TRBJ2-1, with 9 bases matching TRBD1. Germline CDR1 is LNHDA and CDR2 is SQIVND (reference sequence). This CDR3 is 15 amino acids long. V shed 3 bases, J shed 4 bases, and the junction held 4 bases outside the gene matches.

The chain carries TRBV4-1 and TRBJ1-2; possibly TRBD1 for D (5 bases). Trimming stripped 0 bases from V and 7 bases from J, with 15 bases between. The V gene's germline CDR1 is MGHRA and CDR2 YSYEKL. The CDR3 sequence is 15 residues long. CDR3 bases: TGCGCCAGCAGCCAAGATCCGGGACTCAAGGGTGGCTACACCTTC. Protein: CASSQDPGLKGGYTF.

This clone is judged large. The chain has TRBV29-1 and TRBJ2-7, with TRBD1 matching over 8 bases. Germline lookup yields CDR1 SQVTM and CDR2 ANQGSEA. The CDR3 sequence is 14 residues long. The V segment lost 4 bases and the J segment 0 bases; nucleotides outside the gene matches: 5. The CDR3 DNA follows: TGCAGCGTTGGGACAGGGTTAGCCTCCTACGAGCAGTACTTC. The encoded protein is CSVGTGLASYEQYF.

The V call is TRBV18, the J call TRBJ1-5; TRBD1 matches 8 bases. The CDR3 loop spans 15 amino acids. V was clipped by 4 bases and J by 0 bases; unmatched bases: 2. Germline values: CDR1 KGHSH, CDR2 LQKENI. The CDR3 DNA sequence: TGTGCCAGCTCACGAGGGACAGGTAGCAATCAGCCCCAGCATTTT. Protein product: CASSRGTGSNQPQHF.

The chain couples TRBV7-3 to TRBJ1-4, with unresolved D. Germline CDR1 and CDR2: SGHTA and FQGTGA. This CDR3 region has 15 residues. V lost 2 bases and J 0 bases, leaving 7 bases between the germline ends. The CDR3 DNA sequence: TGTGCCAGCAGCTTAGAGGCAGCAACTAATGAAAAACTGTTTTTT. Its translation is CASSLEAATNEKLFF.

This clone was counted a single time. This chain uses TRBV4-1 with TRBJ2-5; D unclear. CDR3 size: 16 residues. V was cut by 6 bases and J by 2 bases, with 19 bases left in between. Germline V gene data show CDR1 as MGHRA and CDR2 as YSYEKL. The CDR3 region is CASREWHSGYQETQYF. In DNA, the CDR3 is TGCGCCAGCAGGGAATGGCATTCGGGTTATCAAGAGACCCAGTACTTC.

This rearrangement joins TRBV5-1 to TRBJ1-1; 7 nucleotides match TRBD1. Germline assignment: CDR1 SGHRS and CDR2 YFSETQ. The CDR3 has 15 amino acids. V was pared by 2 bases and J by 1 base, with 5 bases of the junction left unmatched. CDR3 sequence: CASSLTGAPNTEAFF. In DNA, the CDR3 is TGCGCCAGCAGCTTAACAGGGGCACCGAACACTGAAGCTTTCTTT.

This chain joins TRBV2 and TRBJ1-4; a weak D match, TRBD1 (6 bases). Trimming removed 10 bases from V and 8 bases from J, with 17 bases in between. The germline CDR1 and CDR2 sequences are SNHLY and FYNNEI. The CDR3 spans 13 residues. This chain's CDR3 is CATSTGFWEKLFF. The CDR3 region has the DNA TGTGCCACATCTACAGGGTTCTGGGAAAAACTGTTTTTT.

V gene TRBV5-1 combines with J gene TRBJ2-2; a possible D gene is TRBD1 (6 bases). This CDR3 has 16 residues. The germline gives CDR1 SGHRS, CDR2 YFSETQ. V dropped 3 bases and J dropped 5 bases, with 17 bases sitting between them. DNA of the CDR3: TGCGCCAGCAGCTCCACGGGACACGGCGGGACCGGGGAGCTGTTTTTT. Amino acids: CASSSTGHGGTGELFF.

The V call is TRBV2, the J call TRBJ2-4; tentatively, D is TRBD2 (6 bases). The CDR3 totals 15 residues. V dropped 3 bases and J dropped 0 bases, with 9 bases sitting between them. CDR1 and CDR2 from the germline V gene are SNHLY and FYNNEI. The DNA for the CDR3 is TGTGCCAGCAGTGAGGGGGGAGCAGCCAAAAACATTCAGTACTTC. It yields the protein CASSEGGAAKNIQYF.

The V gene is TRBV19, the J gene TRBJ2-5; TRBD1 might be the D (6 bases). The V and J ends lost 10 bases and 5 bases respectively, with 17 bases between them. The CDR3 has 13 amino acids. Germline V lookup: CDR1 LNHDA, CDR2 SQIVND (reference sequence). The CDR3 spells CAIRDNEGETQYF. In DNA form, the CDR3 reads TGTGCCATCCGGGACAACGAGGGCGAGACCCAGTACTTC.

Written as DNA, the CDR3 is TGTGCCAGCAGCTTAGCCGCGGGACAGGGGGCTGGGGAGACCCAGTACTTC. Its protein is CASSLAAGQGAGETQYF. The rearrangement links TRBV11-2 to TRBJ2-5; 12 bases line up with TRBD1. The CDR3 spans 17 residues. Germline CDR1 is SGHAT and CDR2 is FQNNGV. V shed 1 base, J shed 5 bases, and the junction held 8 bases outside the gene matches.

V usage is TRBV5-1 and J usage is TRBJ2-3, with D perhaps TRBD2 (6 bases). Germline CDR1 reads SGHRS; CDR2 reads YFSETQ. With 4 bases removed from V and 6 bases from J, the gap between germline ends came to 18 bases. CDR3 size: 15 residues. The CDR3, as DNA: TGCGCCAGCAGCCTAAGTGCGGGATCCTCGGATACGCAGTATTTT. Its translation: CASSLSAGSSDTQYF.

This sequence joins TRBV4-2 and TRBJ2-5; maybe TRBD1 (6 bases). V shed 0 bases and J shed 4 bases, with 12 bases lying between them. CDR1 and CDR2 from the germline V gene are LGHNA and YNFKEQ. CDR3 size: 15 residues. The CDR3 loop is CASSQERQGPETQYF. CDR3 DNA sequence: TGTGCCAGCAGCCAAGAGAGGCAGGGGCCAGAGACCCAGTACTTC.

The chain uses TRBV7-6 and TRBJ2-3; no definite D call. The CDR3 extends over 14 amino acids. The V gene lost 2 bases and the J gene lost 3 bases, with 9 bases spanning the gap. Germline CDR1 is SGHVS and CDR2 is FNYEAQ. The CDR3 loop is CASSLYASTDTQYF. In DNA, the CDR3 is TGTGCCAGCAGCTTATATGCCAGTACAGATACGCAGTATTTT.

The CDR3 reads CAISDDVAAFF. DNA of the CDR3: TGTGCCATCAGTGACGACGTAGCCGCGTTCTTC. The chain uses TRBV10-3 and TRBJ2-1, with D uncertain. V was cut by 3 bases and J by 15 bases, with 12 bases left in between. The CDR3 consists of 11 residues. Germline CDR1 and CDR2: ENHRY and SYGVKD.

The CDR3 is CASSQDPGASYNEQFF. The CDR3 nucleotides are TGTGCCAGCAGCCAAGACCCAGGGGCCTCCTACAATGAGCAGTTCTTC. This rearrangement joins TRBV14 to TRBJ2-1, with D maybe TRBD1 (6 bases). The length of the CDR3 is 16 residues. The germline V and J ends were trimmed by 0 bases and 0 bases, with 9 bases remaining between them. The germline V gene encodes CDR1 SGHDN and CDR2 FVKESK.

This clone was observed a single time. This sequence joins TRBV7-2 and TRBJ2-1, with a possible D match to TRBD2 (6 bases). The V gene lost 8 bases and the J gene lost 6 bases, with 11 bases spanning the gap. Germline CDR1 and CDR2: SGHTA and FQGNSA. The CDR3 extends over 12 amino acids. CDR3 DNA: TGTGCCAGCGGCACGCGGGGCAATGAGCAGTTCTTC. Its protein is CASGTRGNEQFF. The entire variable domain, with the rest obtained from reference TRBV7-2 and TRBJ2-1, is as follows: GAGVSQSPSNKVTEKGKDVELRCDPISGHTALYWYRQSLGQGLEFLIYFQGNSAPDKSGLPSDRFSAERTGGSVSTLTIQRTQQEDSAVYLCASGTRGNEQFFGPGTRLTVL.